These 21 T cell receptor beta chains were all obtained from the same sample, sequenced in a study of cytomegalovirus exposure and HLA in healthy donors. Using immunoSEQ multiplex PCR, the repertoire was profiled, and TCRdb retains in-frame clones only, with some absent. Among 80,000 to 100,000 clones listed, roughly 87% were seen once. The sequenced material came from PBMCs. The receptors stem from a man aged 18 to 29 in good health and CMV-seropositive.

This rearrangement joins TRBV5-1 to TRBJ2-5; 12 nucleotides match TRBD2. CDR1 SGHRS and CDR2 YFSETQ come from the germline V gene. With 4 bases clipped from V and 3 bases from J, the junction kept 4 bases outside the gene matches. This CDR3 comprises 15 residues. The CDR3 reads CASSVGLAGKETQYF. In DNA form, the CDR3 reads TGCGCCAGCAGCGTCGGACTAGCGGGGAAAGAGACCCAGTACTTC.

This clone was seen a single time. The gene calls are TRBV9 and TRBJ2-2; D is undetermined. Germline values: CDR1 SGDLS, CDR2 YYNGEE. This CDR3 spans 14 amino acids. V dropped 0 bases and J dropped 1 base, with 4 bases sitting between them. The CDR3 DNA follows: TGTGCCAGCAGCGTAGCGGGGAACACCGGGGAGCTGTTTTTT. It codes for CASSVAGNTGELFF. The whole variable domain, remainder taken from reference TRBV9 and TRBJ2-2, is DSGVTQTPKHLITATGQRVTLRCSPRSGDLSVYWYQQSLDQGLQFLIQYYNGEERAKGNILERFSAQQFPDLHSELNLSSLELGDSALYFCASSVAGNTGELFFGEGSRLTVL.

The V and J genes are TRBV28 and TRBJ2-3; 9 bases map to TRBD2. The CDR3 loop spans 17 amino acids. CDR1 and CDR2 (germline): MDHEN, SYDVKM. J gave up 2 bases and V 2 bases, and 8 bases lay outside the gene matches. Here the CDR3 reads CASSLNEREVLTDTQYF. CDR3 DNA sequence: TGTGCCAGCAGTTTAAATGAGCGGGAGGTCCTCACAGATACGCAGTATTTT.

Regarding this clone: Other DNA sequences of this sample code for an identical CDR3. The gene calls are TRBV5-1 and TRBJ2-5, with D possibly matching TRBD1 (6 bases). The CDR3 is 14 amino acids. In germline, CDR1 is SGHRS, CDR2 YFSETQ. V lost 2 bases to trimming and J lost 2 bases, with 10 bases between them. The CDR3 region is CASSFQGIQETQYF. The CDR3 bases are TGCGCCAGCAGCTTCCAGGGGATACAAGAGACCCAGTACTTC.

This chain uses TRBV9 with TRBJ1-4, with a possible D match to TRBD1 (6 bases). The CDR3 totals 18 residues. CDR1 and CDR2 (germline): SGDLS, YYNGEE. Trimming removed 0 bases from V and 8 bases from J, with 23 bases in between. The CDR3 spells CASSVGAGGDFFGEKLFF. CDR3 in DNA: TGTGCCAGCAGCGTAGGGGCTGGGGGCGATTTTTTTGGGGAAAAACTGTTTTTT. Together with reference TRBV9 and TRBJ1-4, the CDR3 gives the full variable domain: DSGVTQTPKHLITATGQRVTLRCSPRSGDLSVYWYQQSLDQGLQFLIQYYNGEERAKGNILERFSAQQFPDLHSELNLSSLELGDSALYFCASSVGAGGDFFGEKLFFGSGTQLSVL.

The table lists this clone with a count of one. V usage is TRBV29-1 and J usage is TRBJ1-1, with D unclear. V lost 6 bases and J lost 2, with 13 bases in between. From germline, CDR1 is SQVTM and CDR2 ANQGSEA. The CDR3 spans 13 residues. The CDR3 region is CSVPASGNTEAFF. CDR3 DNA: TGCAGCGTCCCCGCCTCGGGAAACACTGAAGCTTTCTTT.

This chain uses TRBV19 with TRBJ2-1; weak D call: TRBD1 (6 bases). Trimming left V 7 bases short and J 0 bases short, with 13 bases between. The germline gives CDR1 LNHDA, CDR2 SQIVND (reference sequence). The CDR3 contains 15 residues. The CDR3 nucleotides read TGTGCCAGTACCCCTGGGGACAACTCCTACAATGAGCAGTTCTTC. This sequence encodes CASTPGDNSYNEQFF. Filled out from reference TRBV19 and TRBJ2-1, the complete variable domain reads DGGITQSPKYLFRKEGQNVTLSCEQNLNHDAMYWYRQDPGQGLRLIYYSQIVNDFQKGDIAEGYSVSREKKESFPLTVTSAQKNPTAFYLCASTPGDNSYNEQFFGPGTRLTVL.

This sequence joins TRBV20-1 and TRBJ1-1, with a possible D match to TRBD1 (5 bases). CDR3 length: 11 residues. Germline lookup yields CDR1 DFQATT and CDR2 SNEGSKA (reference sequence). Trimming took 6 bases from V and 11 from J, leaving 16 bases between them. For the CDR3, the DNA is TGCAGTGCAAGTGGGGGGATCGGGGCTTTCTTT. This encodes CSASGGIGAFF.

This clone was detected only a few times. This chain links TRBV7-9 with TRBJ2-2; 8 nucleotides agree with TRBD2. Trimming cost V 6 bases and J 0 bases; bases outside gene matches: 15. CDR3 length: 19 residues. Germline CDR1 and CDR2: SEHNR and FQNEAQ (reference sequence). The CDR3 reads CASRQTASGRGPNTGELFF. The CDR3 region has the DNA TGTGCCAGCAGGCAAACGGCTAGCGGGCGGGGGCCGAACACCGGGGAGCTGTTTTTT.

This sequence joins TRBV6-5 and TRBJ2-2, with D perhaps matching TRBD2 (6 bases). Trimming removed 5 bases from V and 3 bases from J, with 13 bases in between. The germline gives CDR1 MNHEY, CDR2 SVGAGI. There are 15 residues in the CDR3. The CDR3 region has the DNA TGTGCCAGCAGTCGGGACTCCGGGTACACCGGGGAGCTGTTTTTT. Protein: CASSRDSGYTGELFF.

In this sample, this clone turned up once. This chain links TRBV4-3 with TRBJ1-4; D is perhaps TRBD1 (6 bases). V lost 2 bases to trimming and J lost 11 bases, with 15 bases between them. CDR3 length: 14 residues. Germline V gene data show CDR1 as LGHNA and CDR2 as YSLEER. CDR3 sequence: CASSQSQGPLKLFF. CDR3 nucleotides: TGCGCCAGCAGCCAATCACAGGGTCCGCTGAAACTGTTTTTT.

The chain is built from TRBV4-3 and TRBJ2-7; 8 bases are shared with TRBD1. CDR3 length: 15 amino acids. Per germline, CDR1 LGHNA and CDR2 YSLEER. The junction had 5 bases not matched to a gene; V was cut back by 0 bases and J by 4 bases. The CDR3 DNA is TGCGCCAGCAGCCAAGAATTTACAGGGGGTTACGAGCAGTACTTC. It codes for CASSQEFTGGYEQYF.

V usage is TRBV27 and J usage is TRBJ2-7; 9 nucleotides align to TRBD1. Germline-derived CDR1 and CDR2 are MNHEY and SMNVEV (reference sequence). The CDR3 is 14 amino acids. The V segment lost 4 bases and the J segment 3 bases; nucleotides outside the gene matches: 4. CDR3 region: CASSYGTGLYEQYF. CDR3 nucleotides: TGTGCCAGCAGTTATGGGACAGGGCTCTACGAGCAGTACTTC.

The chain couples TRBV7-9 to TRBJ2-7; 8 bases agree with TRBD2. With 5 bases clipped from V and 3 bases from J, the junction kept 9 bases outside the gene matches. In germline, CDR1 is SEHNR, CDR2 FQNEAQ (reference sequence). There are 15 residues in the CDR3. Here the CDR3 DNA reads TGTGCCAGCAGCCCTAGGACTAGCCCAGGCTACGAGCAGTACTTC. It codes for CASSPRTSPGYEQYF.

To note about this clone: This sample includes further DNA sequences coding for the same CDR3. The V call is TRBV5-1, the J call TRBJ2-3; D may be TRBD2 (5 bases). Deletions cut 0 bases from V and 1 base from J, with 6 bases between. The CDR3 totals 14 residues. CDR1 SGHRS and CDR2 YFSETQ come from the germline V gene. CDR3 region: CASSLEGGTDTQYF. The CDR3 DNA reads TGCGCCAGCAGCTTGGAGGGAGGCACAGATACGCAGTATTTT.

The CDR3, as DNA: TGTGCCACCAGGGAGGCGGGAAGTCTCTACAATGAGCAGTTCTTC. The encoded protein is CATREAGSLYNEQFF. The V call is TRBV6-1, the J call TRBJ2-1; possibly TRBD2 for D (6 bases). V was shortened by 10 bases and J by 3 bases, with 19 bases between the two germline ends. Germline values: CDR1 MNHNS, CDR2 SASEGT. The CDR3 contains 15 residues.

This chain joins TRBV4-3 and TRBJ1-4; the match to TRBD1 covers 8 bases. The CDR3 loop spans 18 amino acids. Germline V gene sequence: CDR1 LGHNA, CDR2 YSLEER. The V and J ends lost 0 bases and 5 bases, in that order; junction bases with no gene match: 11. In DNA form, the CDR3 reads TGCGCCAGCAGCCAAGATCGGACAGGGACTTTTACCAATGAAAAACTGTTTTTT. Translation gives CASSQDRTGTFTNEKLFF.

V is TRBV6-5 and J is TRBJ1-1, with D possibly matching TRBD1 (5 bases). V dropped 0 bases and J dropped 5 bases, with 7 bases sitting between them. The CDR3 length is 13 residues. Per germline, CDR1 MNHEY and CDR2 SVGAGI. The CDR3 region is CASSYSGVTEAFF. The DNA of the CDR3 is TGTGCCAGCAGTTACTCAGGGGTTACTGAAGCTTTCTTT.

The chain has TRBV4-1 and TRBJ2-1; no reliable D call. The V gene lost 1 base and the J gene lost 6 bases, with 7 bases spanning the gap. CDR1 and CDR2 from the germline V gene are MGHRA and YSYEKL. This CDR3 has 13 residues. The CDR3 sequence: CASSQGLPNEQFF. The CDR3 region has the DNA TGCGCCAGCAGCCAAGGCCTACCCAATGAGCAGTTCTTC.

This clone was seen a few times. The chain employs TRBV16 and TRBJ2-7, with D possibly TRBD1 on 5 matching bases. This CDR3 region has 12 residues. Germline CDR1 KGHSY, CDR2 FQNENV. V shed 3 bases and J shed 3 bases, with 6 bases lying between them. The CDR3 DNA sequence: TGTGCCAGCAGCCATGACAGCTACGAGCAGTACTTC. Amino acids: CASSHDSYEQYF. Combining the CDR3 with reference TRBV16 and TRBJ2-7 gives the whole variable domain GEEVAQTPKHLVRGEGQKAKLYCAPIKGHSYVFWYQQVLKNEFKFLISFQNENVFDETGMPKERFSAKCLPNSPCSLEIQATKLEDSAVYFCASSHDSYEQYFGPGTRLTVT.

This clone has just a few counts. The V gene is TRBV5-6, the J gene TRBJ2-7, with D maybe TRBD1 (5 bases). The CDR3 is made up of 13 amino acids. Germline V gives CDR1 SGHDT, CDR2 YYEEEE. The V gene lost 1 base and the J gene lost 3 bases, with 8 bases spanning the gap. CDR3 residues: CASSLIQDYEQYF. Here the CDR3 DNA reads TGTGCCAGCAGCTTGATACAGGACTACGAGCAGTACTTC.